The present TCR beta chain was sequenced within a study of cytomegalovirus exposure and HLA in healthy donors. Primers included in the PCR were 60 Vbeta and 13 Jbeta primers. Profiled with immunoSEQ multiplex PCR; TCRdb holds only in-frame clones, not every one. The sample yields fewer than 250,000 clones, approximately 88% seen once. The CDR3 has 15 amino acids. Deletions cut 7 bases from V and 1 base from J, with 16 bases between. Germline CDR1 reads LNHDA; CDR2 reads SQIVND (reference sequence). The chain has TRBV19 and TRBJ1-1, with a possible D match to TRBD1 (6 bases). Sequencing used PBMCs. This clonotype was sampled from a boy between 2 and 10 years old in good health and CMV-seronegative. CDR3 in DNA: TGTGCCAGTATCGGGGCCAGGGGATCGAACACTGAAGCTTTCTTT. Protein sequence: CASIGARGSNTEAFF.